What follows are 5 T cell receptor beta chains derived from one specimen sequenced in a study of glioma-infiltrating T cells after dendritic cell vaccination. Assay: immunoSEQ multiplex PCR; the TCRdb copy retains only in-frame clones and omits some. This repertoire shows under 100,000 clones, approximately 90% found once; its top ten account for 3.2%. The specimen was blood, collected before dendritic cell vaccination. Receptors originate from a human donor with glioblastoma.

The rearrangement joins TRBV7-8 to TRBJ2-5; unclear D gene. TRBJ2-7 matches the DNA end more closely, so the J call is doubtful. Germline values: CDR1 SGHVS, CDR2 FQNEAQ. CDR3 size: 13 residues. CDR3 DNA: TGTGCCAGCAGCTTAGCGTCCCTCTACGAGCAGTACTTC. The encoded protein is CASSLASLYEQYF.

The rearrangement links TRBV5-1 to TRBJ1-4, with 7 bases fitting TRBD1. The CDR3 totals 14 residues. Trimming cost V 4 bases and J 6 bases; bases outside gene matches: 6. From germline, CDR1 is SGHRS and CDR2 YFSETQ. The CDR3 reads CASSKQGLDEKLFF. For the CDR3, the DNA is TGCGCCAGCAGCAAACAGGGGCTGGATGAAAAACTGTTTTTT.

V and J are TRBV7-9 and TRBJ1-2, with D possibly being TRBD1 (5 bases). V lost 5 bases and J 8 bases, leaving 18 bases between the germline ends. The CDR3 extends over 14 amino acids. Germline loops: CDR1 SEHNR, CDR2 FQNEAQ (reference sequence). CDR3 residues: CASSGRQNSKGYTF. The CDR3 nucleotides read TGTGCCAGCAGCGGAAGACAGAACTCTAAAGGCTACACCTTC.

The chain is built from TRBV27 and TRBJ1-1; D unresolved. From germline, CDR1 is MNHEY and CDR2 SMNVEV (reference sequence). With 1 base removed from V and 1 base from J, the gap between germline ends came to 13 bases. There are 16 residues in the CDR3. CDR3 in amino acids: CASSLFFTPSNTEAFF. The CDR3 DNA reads as TGTGCCAGCAGTTTATTTTTCACACCCTCGAACACTGAAGCTTTCTTT.

On this clone: At the DNA level, this CDR3 is encoded by other sequences in the same sample as well. The genes are TRBV11-3 and TRBJ2-5, with 10 bases lining up with TRBD1. In germline, CDR1 is SGHNT, CDR2 YENEEA. This CDR3 spans 13 amino acids. V lost 5 bases to trimming and J lost 4 bases; unmatched junction nucleotides: 1. CDR3 coding DNA: TGTGCCAGCAGCCGGACAGGGGGAGAGACCCAGTACTTC. Translation: CASSRTGGETQYF. The variable domain in full, with the rest retrieved from reference TRBV11-3 and TRBJ2-5, is EAGVVQSPRYKIIEKKQPVAFWCNPISGHNTLYWYLQNLGQGPELLIRYENEEAVDDSQLPKDRFSAERLKGVDSTLKIQPAELGDSAVYLCASSRTGGETQYFGPGTRLLVL.